The 17 T cell receptor beta chains below were found in one sample sequenced in a study of blood T cell repertoires in COVID-19. The data were produced by immunoSEQ multiplex PCR, yet TCRdb's version contains in-frame clones alone and is incomplete. The sample holds approximately 260,000 clones, around 78% seen once. The sample taken for sequencing was peripheral blood. Receptors originate from a man aged 55 to 70 who had recovered from COVID-19.

V is TRBV7-2 and J is TRBJ1-4; D unresolved. CDR3 length equals 15 residues. Germline lookup yields CDR1 SGHTA and CDR2 FQGNSA. The germline V and J ends were trimmed by 1 base and 6 bases, with 12 bases remaining between them. The DNA for the CDR3 is TGTGCCAGCAGCTTAGTTCCATTTGGAGATGAAAAACTGTTTTTT. Protein sequence: CASSLVPFGDEKLFF.

Here the CDR3 reads CASSQDGVLGEKLFF. The CDR3 DNA reads as TGCGCCAGCAGCCAAGACGGGGTATTAGGTGAAAAACTGTTTTTT. The chain joins TRBV4-1 to TRBJ1-4; D gene unclear. Trimming stripped 0 bases from V and 7 bases from J, with 12 bases between. Germline V gene lookup returns CDR1 MGHRA and CDR2 YSYEKL. The CDR3 consists of 15 residues.

As DNA, the CDR3 is TGTGCCAGCAGTGAGTCAGGTCCGAGGGATTCACCCCTCCACTTT. It is translated as CASSESGPRDSPLHF. The chain links TRBV6-1 to TRBJ1-6, with D unresolved. CDR1 and CDR2 from the germline V gene are MNHNS and SASEGT. V dropped 3 bases and J dropped 8 bases, with 14 bases sitting between them. The CDR3 runs 15 residues.

The table lists this clone with a few counts. The chain recombines TRBV18 with TRBJ1-1, with 7 bases matching TRBD1. Germline V gene lookup returns CDR1 KGHSH and CDR2 LQKENI. V lost 4 bases and J lost 2; bases outside the gene matches: 10. The CDR3 runs 16 residues. CDR3 bases: TGTGCCAGCTCACGGACCGGGACAGCAAGAAACACTGAAGCTTTCTTT. This sequence encodes CASSRTGTARNTEAFF.

The chain couples TRBV7-9 to TRBJ2-6; D is possibly TRBD1 (5 bases). Germline V gene lookup returns CDR1 SEHNR and CDR2 FQNEAQ (reference sequence). V was pared by 5 bases and J by 2 bases, with 10 bases between. This CDR3 is built from 15 residues. The CDR3 nucleotides are TGTGCCAGCAGCAAGGGGCAGGCTGGGGCCAACGTCCTGACTTTC. This codes for CASSKGQAGANVLTF.

The rearrangement uses TRBV7-9 and TRBJ2-7, with D perhaps matching TRBD2 (5 bases). This CDR3 region has 12 residues. CDR1 and CDR2 (germline): SEHNR, FQNEAQ (reference sequence). The V end lost 6 bases, the J end lost 3 bases, and 9 bases lay between the germline ends. The CDR3 DNA reads as TGTGCCAGCAGGTCCGGAGGCTACGAGCAGTACTTC. Its protein is CASRSGGYEQYF. Full variable domain (outside the CDR3, taken from reference TRBV7-9 and TRBJ2-7): DTGVSQNPRHKITKRGQNVTFRCDPISEHNRLYWYRQTLGQGPEFLTYFQNEAQLEKSRLLSDRFSAERPKGSFSTLEIQRTEQGDSAMYLCASRSGGYEQYFGPGTRLTVT.

The V call is TRBV19, the J call TRBJ2-3; TRBD2 agrees at 8 bases. Trimming at V came to 3 bases and at J to 0 bases, leaving 2 bases not matched to a gene. Per the germline V gene, CDR1 is LNHDA and CDR2 is SQIVND (reference sequence). There are 15 residues in the CDR3. In DNA form, the CDR3 reads TGTGCCAGTAGTATTGAGCGGGGGAGCACAGATACGCAGTATTTT. Protein sequence: CASSIERGSTDTQYF.

The V and J genes are TRBV7-8 and TRBJ2-1; tentative D call: TRBD2 (6 bases). The CDR3 is 17 residues long. Germline lookup yields CDR1 SGHVS and CDR2 FQNEAQ. V gave up 5 bases and J gave up 0 bases, with 17 bases separating them. CDR3 nucleotide sequence: TGTGCCAGCAGCCCCACTACGGGACTCAGCTCCTACAATGAGCAGTTCTTC. This translates into CASSPTTGLSSYNEQFF.

The chain links TRBV3-1 (or the pseudogene TRBV3-2) to TRBJ1-2, with 11 nucleotides matching TRBD1. The germline CDR1 and CDR2 sequences are LGHDT and YNNKEL (reference sequence). CDR3 length equals 15 residues. V shed 3 bases, J shed 2 bases, and the junction held 2 bases outside the gene matches. This CDR3 is CASSHWTGGNYGYTF. The CDR3 DNA follows: TGTGCCAGCAGCCACTGGACAGGGGGCAACTATGGCTACACCTTC.

This clone was found once. The chain is built from TRBV6-5 and TRBJ1-2; D gene unclear. The length of the CDR3 is 13 residues. V gave up 7 bases and J gave up 7 bases, with 16 bases separating them. Germline V gene sequence: CDR1 MNHEY, CDR2 SVGAGI. DNA of the CDR3: TGTGCCAGCAATACCCGGGATCAGGCTGGCTACACCTTC. Amino acid sequence: CASNTRDQAGYTF.

This chain joins TRBV5-4 and TRBJ2-5, with 7 bases fitting TRBD1. The CDR3 covers 13 residues. CDR1 SGHNT and CDR2 YYREEE come from the germline V gene (reference sequence). Losses at the gene ends were 1 base for V and 5 bases for J; bases not matched to a gene: 2. Written as DNA, the CDR3 is TGTGCCAGCAGCTTGTCCAGGGGGGAGACCCAGTACTTC. Amino acid sequence: CASSLSRGETQYF.

This chain connects TRBV5-1 to TRBJ2-7; TRBD1 aligns across 7 bases. The CDR3 extends over 16 amino acids. Trimming removed 3 bases from V and 0 bases from J; junction bases left unmatched: 9. Germline V gene sequence: CDR1 SGHRS, CDR2 YFSETQ. This CDR3 reads CASSWFGTAASYEQYF. The CDR3 DNA sequence: TGCGCCAGCAGCTGGTTCGGGACAGCGGCCTCCTACGAGCAGTACTTC.

There are a few counts of this clone. CDR3: CASRTDRDYNQPQHF. The CDR3 coding sequence is TGCGCCAGCAGGACCGACAGGGATTACAATCAGCCCCAGCATTTT. The chain joins TRBV10-1 to TRBJ1-5; 7 bases align to TRBD1. This CDR3 is built from 15 residues. With 6 bases clipped from V and 3 bases from J, the junction kept 8 bases outside the gene matches. Germline CDR1 WNHNN, CDR2 SYGVQD (reference sequence).

The chain joins TRBV4-1 to TRBJ2-1, with TRBD2 matching over 10 bases. Germline V gene data show CDR1 as MGHRA and CDR2 as YSYEKL. The CDR3 is made up of 18 amino acids. After removal of 1 base from V and 2 bases from J, the junction contained 8 bases not matched to a gene. The CDR3 region has the DNA TGCGCCAGCAGCCAAGCGCAACTAGCGGGAAGAACCTACAATGAGCAGTTCTTC. Its translation: CASSQAQLAGRTYNEQFF.

The V gene is TRBV5-1, the J gene TRBJ2-1; 10 nucleotides match TRBD2. From germline, CDR1 is SGHRS and CDR2 YFSETQ. With 4 bases clipped from V and 3 bases from J, the junction kept 4 bases outside the gene matches. This CDR3 has 15 residues. In DNA, the CDR3 is TGCGCCAGCAGCCTCAGGACTAGCGGCTACAATGAGCAGTTCTTC. Translated, it gives CASSLRTSGYNEQFF.

The chain combines TRBV19 with TRBJ2-3; TRBD2 matches 11 bases. The trim removed 10 bases at V and 2 bases at J, leaving 8 bases unmatched. Germline loops: CDR1 LNHDA, CDR2 SQIVND (reference sequence). This CDR3 is built from 15 residues. This CDR3 reads CATTLAGGYTDTQYF. CDR3 DNA sequence: TGTGCCACAACCTTAGCGGGGGGGTACACAGATACGCAGTATTTT.

V gene TRBV5-8 combines with J gene TRBJ1-1; TRBD1 agrees at 7 bases. The trim removed 5 bases at V and 3 bases at J, leaving 4 bases unmatched. The germline V gene encodes CDR1 SGHTS and CDR2 YDEGEE. The CDR3 spans 13 residues. The CDR3 DNA follows: TGTGCCAGCAGTTGGGACAGCCACACTGAAGCTTTCTTT. Its protein product is CASSWDSHTEAFF.